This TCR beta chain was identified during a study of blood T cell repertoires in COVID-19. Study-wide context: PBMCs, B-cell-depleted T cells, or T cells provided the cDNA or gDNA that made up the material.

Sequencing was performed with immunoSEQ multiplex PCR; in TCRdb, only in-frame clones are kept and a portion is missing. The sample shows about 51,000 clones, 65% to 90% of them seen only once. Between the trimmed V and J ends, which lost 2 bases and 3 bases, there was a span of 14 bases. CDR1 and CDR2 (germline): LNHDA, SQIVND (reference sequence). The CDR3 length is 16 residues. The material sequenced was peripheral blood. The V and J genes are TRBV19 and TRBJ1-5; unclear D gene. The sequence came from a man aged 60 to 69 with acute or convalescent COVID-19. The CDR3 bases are TGTGCCAGTAGTATAATCCTCACGACAATCAATCAGCCCCAGCATTTT. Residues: CASSIILTTINQPQHF. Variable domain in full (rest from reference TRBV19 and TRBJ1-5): DGGITQSPKYLFRKEGQNVTLSCEQNLNHDAMYWYRQDPGQGLRLIYYSQIVNDFQKGDIAEGYSVSREKKESFPLTVTSAQKNPTAFYLCASSIILTTINQPQHFGDGTRLSIL.